A single sample is the source of the 21 T cell receptor beta chains below, sequenced in a study of T cells in tuberculosis. Profiling relied on immunoSEQ multiplex PCR, and the TCRdb table lists in-frame clones only, not all of them. Of more than 30,000 clones listed, around 96% are singletons. Sequenced: PBMCs. The origin of the receptors is a donor between 10 and 35 years old with latent tuberculosis or without tuberculosis infection.

The DNA for the CDR3 is TGTGCCAGCAGGGCCAACACTGAAGCTTTCTTT. It yields the protein CASRANTEAFF. J is TRBJ1-1 and V is TRBV2, with no clear D. The V and J ends lost 6 bases and 2 bases respectively, with 4 bases between them. Germline-derived CDR1 and CDR2 are SNHLY and FYNNEI. The CDR3 is 11 amino acids.

The chain carries TRBV5-4 and TRBJ1-1, with D possibly TRBD1 on 6 matching bases. Between the trimmed V and J ends, which lost 8 bases and 1 base, there was a span of 15 bases. Germline values: CDR1 SGHNT, CDR2 YYREEE (reference sequence). The CDR3 contains 14 residues. This chain's CDR3 is CASYQGRGNTEAFF. DNA of the CDR3: TGTGCCAGTTATCAGGGGCGCGGGAACACTGAAGCTTTCTTT.

The chain joins TRBV10-3 to TRBJ1-2; D is perhaps TRBD1 (5 bases). The CDR3 has 14 amino acids. CDR1 and CDR2 (germline): ENHRY, SYGVKD. CDR3 coding DNA: TGTGCGATAGGGGCAGGGTCTATTAACTATGGCTACACCTTC. Encoded protein: CAIGAGSINYGYTF.

This chain connects TRBV29-1 to TRBJ2-7; 10 bases map to TRBD1. J was trimmed by 4 bases and V by 6 bases; bases with no gene match: 3. CDR1 SQVTM and CDR2 ANQGSEA come from the germline V gene. This CDR3 has 12 amino acids. The CDR3 nucleotides read TGCAGCGTCGGACAGGGGGGGTACGAGCAGTACTTC. Translated, it gives CSVGQGGYEQYF.

This chain joins TRBV7-6 and TRBJ2-3; D gene uncertain. CDR1 and CDR2 from the germline V gene are SGHVS and FNYEAQ. The CDR3 runs to 12 residues. V was cut by 5 bases and J by 0 bases, with 3 bases left in between. CDR3 coding DNA: TGTGCCAGCAGCCCTAGCACAGATACGCAGTATTTT. Translation: CASSPSTDTQYF.

The rearrangement uses TRBV30 and TRBJ1-1, with a tentative D call TRBD1 (5 bases). The CDR3 runs 14 residues. Germline V gives CDR1 GTSNPN, CDR2 SVGIG (reference sequence). V was trimmed by 2 bases and J by 1 base, leaving 11 bases between them. The CDR3 region is CAWSPTEANTEAFF. CDR3 DNA: TGTGCCTGGAGTCCGACAGAGGCGAACACTGAAGCTTTCTTT.

This sequence joins TRBV5-1 and TRBJ2-5; 7 nucleotides agree with TRBD2. Germline V gives CDR1 SGHRS, CDR2 YFSETQ. This CDR3 spans 13 amino acids. V dropped 4 bases and J dropped 3; count of bases not matched to a gene: 3. The CDR3 sequence is CASSPGLKETQYF. For the CDR3, the DNA is TGCGCCAGCAGCCCGGGACTAAAAGAGACCCAGTACTTC.

The chain links TRBV5-6 to TRBJ2-1; TRBD2 matches 9 bases. Germline-derived CDR1 and CDR2 are SGHDT and YYEEEE. The CDR3 runs 15 residues. V shed 1 base, J shed 9 bases, and the junction held 8 bases outside the gene matches. The CDR3 region is CASSLTGLALGEQFF. CDR3 sequence (DNA): TGTGCCAGCAGCTTGACCGGACTAGCGCTCGGTGAGCAGTTCTTC.

V and J are TRBV11-3 and TRBJ2-3; TRBD2 aligns across 13 bases. With V trimmed by 1 base and J by 3 bases, 1 base remained unmatched. In germline, CDR1 is SGHNT, CDR2 YENEEA. There are 16 residues in the CDR3. The CDR3 region is CASSLGLAGGTDTQYF. The CDR3, as DNA: TGTGCCAGCAGCTTAGGACTAGCGGGAGGTACAGATACGCAGTATTTT. The full variable domain, with the rest looked up from reference TRBV11-3 and TRBJ2-3, is EAGVVQSPRYKIIEKKQPVAFWCNPISGHNTLYWYLQNLGQGPELLIRYENEEAVDDSQLPKDRFSAERLKGVDSTLKIQPAELGDSAVYLCASSLGLAGGTDTQYFGPGTRLTVL.

The chain employs TRBV5-6 and TRBJ2-7; 7 nucleotides line up with TRBD1. This CDR3 region has 15 residues. Germline CDR1 reads SGHDT; CDR2 reads YYEEEE. V lost 3 bases to trimming and J lost 2 bases; unmatched junction nucleotides: 8. The CDR3 bases are TGTGCCAGCAGCTCACAGGGGCCGATCCCCTACGAGCAGTACTTC. Translating gives CASSSQGPIPYEQYF.

The genes are TRBV19 and TRBJ2-3, with TRBD2 matching over 7 bases. J lost 4 bases, V lost 1 base, and 8 bases had no gene match. CDR3 length: 16 residues. Germline V gene sequence: CDR1 LNHDA, CDR2 SQIVND (reference sequence). The CDR3 here is CASSIVSAGLADTQYF. The DNA for the CDR3 is TGTGCCAGTAGTATAGTCTCAGCGGGGTTAGCAGATACGCAGTATTTT.

V gene TRBV20-1 combines with J gene TRBJ1-1; D ambiguous. Germline V gene lookup returns CDR1 DFQATT and CDR2 SNEGSKA (reference sequence). CDR3 length: 11 amino acids. Trimming removed 5 bases at V and 0 bases at J, with 4 bases between. The CDR3 coding sequence is TGCAGTGCTTTAATGAACACTGAAGCTTTCTTT. It specifies CSALMNTEAFF.

The J gene is TRBJ1-1, the V gene TRBV28, with 7 bases lining up with TRBD1. The germline V gene encodes CDR1 MDHEN and CDR2 SYDVKM. The J segment lost 1 base and the V segment lost 4 bases, leaving 3 bases of the junction unmatched. CDR3 size: 14 residues. The CDR3 protein is CASSYEGANTEAFF. DNA of the CDR3: TGTGCCAGCAGTTATGAGGGGGCGAACACTGAAGCTTTCTTT.

V usage is TRBV6-5 and J usage is TRBJ2-1; D is uncertain. This CDR3 is 15 amino acids long. V lost 6 bases and J lost 0, with 12 bases in between. Germline V CDR1 and CDR2: MNHEY, SVGAGI. CDR3 loop: CASSPTGFSYNEQFF. Written as DNA, the CDR3 is TGTGCCAGCAGCCCTACGGGTTTCTCCTACAATGAGCAGTTCTTC.

The V and J genes are TRBV28 and TRBJ2-7; possible D gene TRBD2, 5 bases. Germline loops: CDR1 MDHEN, CDR2 SYDVKM. CDR3 length equals 14 residues. The V and J ends lost 5 bases and 3 bases respectively, with 14 bases between them. The DNA of the CDR3 is TGTGCCAGCAGTGACCCCGGGGAGAGCTACGAGCAGTACTTC. Protein sequence: CASSDPGESYEQYF.

This clone was found once. The CDR3 DNA is TGTGCCAAACAGCTCGCCGGGACAGGGGAGGATGAGCAGTTCTTC. Translated, it gives CAKQLAGTGEDEQFF. The chain couples TRBV2 to TRBJ2-1; 10 bases are a match to TRBD1. The CDR3 runs 15 residues. The germline gives CDR1 SNHLY, CDR2 FYNNEI. V shed 10 bases and J 8 bases; nucleotides not matched to a gene: 14. Full variable domain (remainder filled in from reference TRBV2 and TRBJ2-1): EPEVTQTPSHQVTQMGQEVILRCVPISNHLYFYWYRQILGQKVEFLVSFYNNEISEKSEIFDDQFSVERPDGSNFTLKIRSTKLEDSAMYFCAKQLAGTGEDEQFFGPGTRLTVL.

The rearrangement joins TRBV4-1 to TRBJ2-1; 12 nucleotides line up with TRBD2. This CDR3 is built from 18 residues. Trimming removed 3 bases from V and 8 bases from J; junction bases left unmatched: 14. Germline-derived CDR1 and CDR2 are MGHRA and YSYEKL. The CDR3 region has the DNA TGCGCCAGCAGCCAGGGGCCTAGCGGGGGGGCCGCCTTTGATGAGCAGTTCTTC. Its protein is CASSQGPSGGAAFDEQFF.

The chain couples TRBV6-5 to TRBJ2-7, with a possible D match to TRBD2 (5 bases). Germline-derived CDR1 and CDR2 are MNHEY and SVGAGI. Trimming removed 8 bases from V and 3 bases from J, with 17 bases in between. This CDR3 spans 14 amino acids. The CDR3 DNA follows: TGTGCCAGCCAAAGCGGCAGCCCACACTACGAGCAGTACTTC. Its translation is CASQSGSPHYEQYF.

The V gene is TRBV11-2, the J gene TRBJ2-7, with TRBD1 matching 8 bases. V dropped 4 bases and J dropped 2; count of bases not matched to a gene: 4. There are 14 residues in the CDR3. CDR1 and CDR2 (germline): SGHAT, FQNNGV. CDR3 region: CASSSLQGAYEQYF. The CDR3 DNA is TGTGCCAGCAGCTCGCTACAGGGGGCCTACGAGCAGTACTTC.

This chain uses TRBV10-2 with TRBJ2-7; 8 positions match TRBD1. CDR3 length equals 14 residues. The trim removed 6 bases at V and 1 base at J, leaving 5 bases unmatched. Germline lookup yields CDR1 WSHSY and CDR2 SAAADI. This CDR3 is CASRDRGISYEQYF. DNA of the CDR3: TGCGCCAGCAGAGACAGGGGTATTTCCTACGAGCAGTACTTC.

This chain links TRBV7-2 with TRBJ1-2, with a tentative D call TRBD1 (5 bases). CDR1 SGHTA and CDR2 FQGNSA come from the germline V gene. The V end was cut by 1 base, the J end by 3 bases, with 6 bases between. This CDR3 comprises 13 residues. The CDR3 sequence: CASSLGGDYGYTF. The CDR3 DNA reads TGTGCCAGCAGCTTAGGGGGGGACTATGGCTACACCTTC.